Each of the 23 T cell receptor beta chains below was sequenced from the same sample in a study of blood T cell repertoires in COVID-19. TCRdb's copy holds only in-frame clones and misses some; the assay was immunoSEQ multiplex PCR. The sample has approximately 58,000 clones; over 75% are singletons. The sequencing sample was made of peripheral blood. The receptors derive from a man aged 35 to 55 with active COVID-19.

The CDR3: CASSFQAGEKLFF. The CDR3 bases are TGTGCCAGCAGCTTCCAGGCCGGAGAAAAACTGTTTTTT. V is TRBV7-3 and J is TRBJ1-4; D gene unclear. CDR1 SGHTA and CDR2 FQGTGA come from the germline V gene. The CDR3 covers 13 residues. Trimming removed 3 bases from V and 8 bases from J, with 10 bases in between.

The sample holds one count of this clone. The rearrangement links TRBV29-1 to TRBJ2-7; D is ambiguous. Trimming cost V 4 bases and J 2 bases, with 12 bases left between them. This CDR3 region has 13 residues. Germline V gives CDR1 SQVTM, CDR2 ANQGSEA. For the CDR3, the DNA is TGCAGCGTTGTCTTGGCGGCAGCCTACGAGCAGTACTTC. It is translated as CSVVLAAAYEQYF.

This clone was detected only once. V is TRBV5-4 and J is TRBJ1-1; unclear D gene. Trimming pared 0 bases from V and 10 bases from J, leaving 16 bases between. The length of the CDR3 is 14 residues. In germline, CDR1 is SGHNT, CDR2 YYREEE (reference sequence). CDR3 region: CASSLVGSSQGAFF. For the CDR3, the DNA is TGTGCCAGCAGCTTGGTCGGGTCATCACAAGGAGCTTTCTTT. The entire variable domain, with the rest obtained from reference TRBV5-4 and TRBJ1-1, is as follows: ETGVTQSPTHLIKTRGQQVTLRCSSQSGHNTVSWYQQALGQGPQFIFQYYREEENGRGNFPPRFSGLQFPNYSSELNVNALELDDSALYLCASSLVGSSQGAFFGQGTRLTVV.

V and J are TRBV10-2 and TRBJ1-1; 7 bases fit TRBD1. CDR1 and CDR2 (germline): WSHSY, SAAADI. The trim removed 7 bases at V and 0 bases at J, leaving 11 bases unmatched. The CDR3 sequence is 16 residues long. The CDR3 loop reads CASKGGGRFMNTEAFF. The DNA of the CDR3 is TGCGCCAGCAAAGGAGGGGGCCGATTCATGAACACTGAAGCTTTCTTT.

The chain combines TRBV30 with TRBJ1-1, with 8 bases lining up with TRBD1. V dropped 0 bases and J dropped 12; count of bases not matched to a gene: 9. The length of the CDR3 is 13 residues. The germline V gene has CDR1 GTSNPN and CDR2 SVGIG (reference sequence). The chain's CDR3 is CAWSVGRQGISFF. In DNA, the CDR3 is TGTGCCTGGAGTGTGGGAAGACAGGGGATTTCTTTCTTT.

V is TRBV6-5 and J is TRBJ2-3; 7 bases align to TRBD2. Germline CDR1 and CDR2: MNHEY and SVGAGI. This CDR3 has 13 amino acids. The V segment lost 8 bases and the J segment 6 bases; nucleotides outside the gene matches: 8. CDR3 loop: CASSGGAGDTQYF. The CDR3 bases are TGTGCCAGCTCGGGGGGAGCAGGGGATACGCAGTATTTT.

The chain links TRBV20-1 to TRBJ2-7; D ambiguous. The CDR3 consists of 14 residues. Trimming took off 3 bases at V and 6 bases at J, with 18 bases between the two ends. Germline CDR1 is DFQATT and CDR2 is SNEGSKA (reference sequence). In nucleotides, the CDR3 is TGCAGTGCTAGTAGGCGGCGTCCCCTTGGCGAGCAGTACTTC. Its translation: CSASRRRPLGEQYF.

V is TRBV28 and J is TRBJ2-7; 10 bases are a match to TRBD2. The germline V gene encodes CDR1 MDHEN and CDR2 SYDVKM. Trimming removed 5 bases from V and 2 bases from J; junction bases left unmatched: 6. CDR3 length: 15 residues. The CDR3 loop reads CASSVGGLATYEQYF. DNA of the CDR3: TGTGCCAGCAGTGTAGGGGGACTAGCGACCTACGAGCAGTACTTC.

CDR3 sequence reads: CASSSPLRGDSYNEQFF. CDR3 in DNA: TGTGCCAGCAGTTCCCCTTTACGGGGGGACTCCTACAATGAGCAGTTCTTC. This chain connects TRBV27 to TRBJ2-1; 7 bases are shared with TRBD2. The CDR3 sequence is 17 residues long. Germline-derived CDR1 and CDR2 are MNHEY and SMNVEV (reference sequence). Unmatched junction bases numbered 9, after V lost 4 bases and J lost 0 bases.

The rearrangement joins TRBV9 to TRBJ2-1; 7 nucleotides match TRBD1. V shed 0 bases and J 0 bases; nucleotides not matched to a gene: 3. Germline CDR1 is SGDLS and CDR2 is YYNGEE. This CDR3 is 16 amino acids long. The CDR3 region has the DNA TGTGCCAGCAGCGTAGGGGGACAGTCCTCCTACAATGAGCAGTTCTTC. Protein sequence: CASSVGGQSSYNEQFF.

The gene calls are TRBV5-4 and TRBJ2-3, with 7 bases identical to TRBD2. This CDR3 comprises 19 residues. Germline CDR1 and CDR2: SGHNT and YYREEE (reference sequence). J lost 6 bases, V lost 3 bases, and 22 bases had no gene match. This chain's CDR3 is CASSSAVGARTGGSDTQYF. The CDR3 bases are TGTGCCAGCAGCTCGGCTGTCGGGGCGCGGACGGGAGGTTCTGATACGCAGTATTTT.

The CDR3 loop reads CASSLSGRVYEQYF. CDR3 coding DNA: TGTGCCAGCAGTCTCAGCGGGAGGGTCTACGAGCAGTACTTC. The chain carries TRBV27 and TRBJ2-7; TRBD2 agrees at 10 bases. V was pared by 5 bases and J by 3 bases, with 4 bases of the junction left unmatched. CDR3 length equals 14 residues. Germline values: CDR1 MNHEY, CDR2 SMNVEV (reference sequence).

The chain is built from TRBV4-1 and TRBJ1-1, with TRBD1 as a possible D gene (5 bases). Germline V gene sequence: CDR1 MGHRA, CDR2 YSYEKL. V gave up 1 base and J gave up 0 bases, with 15 bases separating them. CDR3 length equals 17 residues. The CDR3 coding sequence is TGCGCCAGCAGCCAAGCCCCTCGGGGGGGACTGAACACTGAAGCTTTCTTT. This translates into CASSQAPRGGLNTEAFF.

V gene TRBV5-1 combines with J gene TRBJ2-3; TRBD1 aligns across 7 bases. The trim removed 0 bases at V and 2 bases at J, leaving 6 bases unmatched. Germline V gene data show CDR1 as SGHRS and CDR2 as YFSETQ. CDR3 length: 16 residues. The CDR3 nucleotides read TGCGCCAGCAGCTTGGCCGGGACAGTGGCCACAGATACGCAGTATTTT. Its protein is CASSLAGTVATDTQYF.

The chain has TRBV10-3 and TRBJ2-1; 9 positions agree with TRBD2. V lost 4 bases, J lost 0 bases, and 4 bases stayed unmatched. CDR1 and CDR2 from the germline V gene are ENHRY and SYGVKD. This CDR3 comprises 16 residues. CDR3 region: CAISANSGSSYNEQFF. In DNA form, the CDR3 reads TGTGCCATCAGTGCGAATAGCGGGAGCTCCTACAATGAGCAGTTCTTC.

The CDR3 region is CASSGRDRVYTYEQYF. CDR3 sequence (DNA): TGTGCCAGCAGTGGTCGAGACAGGGTTTACACCTACGAGCAGTACTTC. The chain couples TRBV6-1 to TRBJ2-7; TRBD1 agrees at 7 bases. The trim removed 4 bases at V and 2 bases at J, leaving 11 bases unmatched. Germline assignment: CDR1 MNHNS and CDR2 SASEGT. The length of the CDR3 is 16 residues.

The V call is TRBV27, the J call TRBJ2-5; 7 bases agree with TRBD1. Germline CDR1 and CDR2: MNHEY and SMNVEV (reference sequence). V lost 6 bases, J lost 5 bases, and 9 bases stayed unmatched. The CDR3 runs to 14 residues. Here the CDR3 DNA reads TGTGCCAGCAGGCGAAAAACGACAGGGGAGACCCAGTACTTC. This sequence encodes CASRRKTTGETQYF.

The gene calls are TRBV5-1 and TRBJ1-2; TRBD1 matches at 7 bases. V was clipped by 4 bases and J by 1 base; unmatched bases: 7. The CDR3 is 15 amino acids. Germline CDR1 is SGHRS and CDR2 is YFSETQ. The CDR3 is CASSSRGALNYGYTF. CDR3 bases: TGCGCCAGCAGCAGCAGGGGGGCGCTTAACTATGGCTACACCTTC.

The chain is built from TRBV18 and TRBJ2-7; D ambiguous. Trimming left V 1 base short and J 5 bases short, with 6 bases between. The germline V gene has CDR1 KGHSH and CDR2 LQKENI. There are 12 residues in the CDR3. Here the CDR3 DNA reads TGTGCCAGCTCACCACAATTAAACGAGCAGTACTTC. Its translation is CASSPQLNEQYF. Variable domain in full (rest from reference TRBV18 and TRBJ2-7): NAGVMQNPRHLVRRRGQEARLRCSPMKGHSHVYWYRQLPEEGLKFMVYLQKENIIDESGMPKERFSAEFPKEGPSILRIQQVVRGDSAAYFCASSPQLNEQYFGPGTRLTVT.

This chain links TRBV5-5 with TRBJ2-5, with D possibly TRBD2 on 7 matching bases. Per the germline V gene, CDR1 is SGHKS and CDR2 is YYEKEE (reference sequence). Trimming took off 4 bases at V and 4 bases at J, with 17 bases between the two ends. The CDR3 extends over 15 amino acids. DNA of the CDR3: TGTGCCAGCAGCCCAGGGGCGGGAGCAGGAGAGACCCAGTACTTC. This sequence encodes CASSPGAGAGETQYF.

This chain links TRBV6-5 with TRBJ2-7, with D possibly TRBD1 on 6 matching bases. The germline CDR1 and CDR2 sequences are MNHEY and SVGAGI. V was clipped by 6 bases and J by 0 bases, with 12 bases between them. There are 14 residues in the CDR3. The CDR3 DNA reads as TGTGCCAGCAGAAGACAGGCGAGCTCCTACGAGCAGTACTTC. Amino acids: CASRRQASSYEQYF.

In its sample, this clone was seen once. The chain joins TRBV5-1 to TRBJ2-3, with D unclear. The V gene lost 1 base and the J gene lost 2 bases, with 8 bases spanning the gap. Looked up from germline, CDR1 is SGHRS and CDR2 is YFSETQ. This CDR3 is 14 amino acids long. The CDR3 is CASSLQAPTDTQYF. The CDR3, as DNA: TGCGCCAGCAGCTTGCAAGCCCCCACAGATACGCAGTATTTT.

The rearrangement joins TRBV18 to TRBJ1-1; TRBD1 matches 12 bases. Germline CDR1 is KGHSH and CDR2 is LQKENI. There are 17 residues in the CDR3. V gave up 6 bases and J gave up 4 bases; unmatched junction bases: 12. CDR3 residues: CASSLAGTGGGFTEAFF. CDR3 DNA sequence: TGTGCCAGCTCTCTAGCCGGGACAGGGGGCGGATTCACTGAAGCTTTCTTT.